This T cell receptor beta chain was sequenced for a study of blood T cells in healthy people across ages. Study-wide results and caveats: Both higher diversity and more naive CD4+ cells marked long-lived donors when set against aged donors.

Using a J-beta primer mix together with a sample-barcoded 5' primer, a second PCR was run for 7 to 11 cycles. TCRdb fed the 5' RACE reads into MiXCR, producing one record per CDR3 protein. The table records hundreds of thousands of distinct CDR3 sequences, over 40% of them present only once. Germline-derived CDR1 and CDR2 are SGHTA and FQGNSA. The length of the CDR3 is 13 residues. V shed 2 bases and J shed 1 base, with 5 bases lying between them. This clonotype was detected only a few times. The antigen is unknown. This TCR was sampled from an elderly man in good health. The rearrangement joins TRBV7-2 to TRBJ1-2, with D uncertain. The specimen was blood. The CDR3 DNA follows: TGTGCCAGCAGCTTAATAGATAACTATGGCTACACCTTC. Translated, it gives CASSLIDNYGYTF.